Following are 28 T cell receptor beta chains from one sample sequenced in a study of CD8+ T cells in alopecia areata. In each case, RNA was isolated and then reverse transcribed into cDNA as the sequencing template. Generated by immunoSEQ multiplex PCR, the TCRdb table keeps only in-frame clones and is missing some. Among over 85,000 clones listed, more than 35% were seen once. Sequencing input: CD4+ T cells sorted from blood. These receptors all come from a human donor with alopecia areata.

The chain employs TRBV6-5 and TRBJ1-3, with 8 bases fitting TRBD1. The J segment lost 7 bases and the V segment lost 5 bases, leaving 4 bases of the junction unmatched. The V gene's germline CDR1 is MNHEY and CDR2 SVGAGI. This CDR3 has 13 residues. The CDR3 is CASSGQGSNTIYF. For the CDR3, the DNA is TGTGCCAGCAGTGGACAGGGCAGTAACACCATATATTTT.

This chain joins TRBV5-1 and TRBJ2-1, with D uncertain. Germline CDR1 SGHRS, CDR2 YFSETQ. V was shortened by 4 bases and J by 1 base, with 12 bases between the two germline ends. This CDR3 has 15 residues. The CDR3: CASSPTGISYNEQFF. CDR3 in DNA: TGCGCCAGCAGCCCCACGGGTATTTCCTACAATGAGCAGTTCTTC.

This clone was observed a few times. The V gene is TRBV18, the J gene TRBJ2-4; the D gene could be TRBD1 or TRBD2 (5 bases each). This CDR3 spans 16 amino acids. V was trimmed by 3 bases and J by 5 bases, leaving 17 bases between them. CDR1 and CDR2 (germline): KGHSH, LQKENI. The CDR3 sequence is CASSPSRDGSQNIQYF. As DNA, the CDR3 is TGTGCCAGCTCACCTTCCCGGGACGGCAGTCAAAACATTCAGTACTTC. Complete variable domain (other parts from reference TRBV18 and TRBJ2-4): NAGVMQNPRHLVRRRGQEARLRCSPMKGHSHVYWYRQLPEEGLKFMVYLQKENIIDESGMPKERFSAEFPKEGPSILRIQQVVRGDSAAYFCASSPSRDGSQNIQYFGAGTRLSVL.

The chain carries TRBV29-1 and TRBJ2-3; 8 bases agree with TRBD1. The CDR3 consists of 13 residues. J was trimmed by 5 bases and V by 4 bases; bases with no gene match: 5. CDR1 SQVTM and CDR2 ANQGSEA come from the germline V gene. In nucleotides, the CDR3 is TGCAGCGTTGCCGGACAGGGCGGAGATACGCAGTATTTT. This encodes CSVAGQGGDTQYF.

In its sample, this clone was seen once. The chain joins TRBV20-1 to TRBJ2-1, with 7 nucleotides matching TRBD2. The CDR3 is made up of 11 amino acids. CDR1 and CDR2 (germline): DFQATT, SNEGSKA (reference sequence). V lost 3 bases, J lost 12 bases, and 5 bases stayed unmatched. In DNA, the CDR3 is TGCAGTGCTAGGAAGACTAGCTGGCAGTTCTTC. Translation gives CSARKTSWQFF.

This clone has just a few counts. This rearrangement joins TRBV7-2 to TRBJ2-1; 9 nucleotides match TRBD1. The CDR3 length is 15 residues. The V gene's germline CDR1 is SGHTA and CDR2 FQGNSA. Trimming removed 2 bases from V and 3 bases from J; junction bases left unmatched: 2. This CDR3 reads CASSLRTGDYNEQFF. Written as DNA, the CDR3 is TGTGCCAGCAGCTTAAGGACAGGGGACTACAATGAGCAGTTCTTC.

This chain joins TRBV30 and TRBJ1-4; D is uncertain. Trimming took off 5 bases at V and 7 bases at J, with 14 bases between the two ends. There are 13 residues in the CDR3. Per the germline V gene, CDR1 is GTSNPN and CDR2 is SVGIG (reference sequence). The CDR3 sequence is CAWEARATEKLFF. DNA of the CDR3: TGTGCCTGGGAGGCTAGGGCTACTGAAAAACTGTTTTTT.

The gene calls are TRBV30 and TRBJ2-2, with D tentatively TRBD2 (6 bases). From germline, CDR1 is GTSNPN and CDR2 SVGIG (reference sequence). Between the trimmed V and J ends, which lost 2 bases and 3 bases, there was a span of 10 bases. This CDR3 region has 14 residues. CDR3 in amino acids: CAWSRGTDTGELFF. CDR3 DNA: TGTGCCTGGAGTCGCGGGACTGACACCGGGGAGCTGTTTTTT.

The chain combines TRBV28 with TRBJ2-7, with unresolved D. V lost 6 bases and J lost 6, with 15 bases in between. Germline values: CDR1 MDHEN, CDR2 SYDVKM. The CDR3 runs to 13 residues. The CDR3 DNA reads TGTGCCAGCAGCCCATCTACTGCGGCCGAGCAGTACTTC. This translates into CASSPSTAAEQYF.

This rearrangement joins TRBV30 to TRBJ2-7; D is undetermined. This CDR3 has 13 amino acids. With 2 bases removed from V and 3 bases from J, the gap between germline ends came to 11 bases. The V gene's germline CDR1 is GTSNPN and CDR2 SVGIG (reference sequence). The CDR3 loop is CAWSLRSDYEQYF. Written as DNA, the CDR3 is TGTGCCTGGAGTCTCAGAAGTGACTACGAGCAGTACTTC.

This chain joins TRBV29-1 and TRBJ1-3, with 7 bases fitting TRBD1. The V and J ends lost 6 bases and 2 bases, in that order; junction bases with no gene match: 7. CDR3 length: 14 amino acids. Germline loops: CDR1 SQVTM, CDR2 ANQGSEA. CDR3 in amino acids: CSVANRGPGNTIYF. Here the CDR3 DNA reads TGCAGCGTAGCGAACAGGGGCCCTGGAAACACCATATATTTT.

This clone turned up a few times. V usage is TRBV5-4 and J usage is TRBJ2-1, with 8 bases identical to TRBD2. Germline V CDR1 and CDR2: SGHNT, YYREEE (reference sequence). Trimming cost V 0 bases and J 9 bases; bases outside gene matches: 5. The CDR3 spans 14 residues. CDR3 amino acids: CASSLGGGRGEQFF. In DNA form, the CDR3 reads TGTGCCAGCAGCTTGGGCGGGGGGCGCGGTGAGCAGTTCTTC.

As to this clone: Different DNA sequences within this sample yield the same CDR3. The J gene is TRBJ2-1, the V gene TRBV6-5, with D perhaps matching TRBD1 (5 bases). The CDR3 extends over 14 amino acids. Germline CDR1 is MNHEY and CDR2 is SVGAGI. With 0 bases removed from V and 4 bases from J, the gap between germline ends came to 7 bases. For the CDR3, the DNA is TGTGCCAGCAGTTACTCGGGGCAGTACAATGAGCAGTTCTTC. The encoded protein is CASSYSGQYNEQFF.

This rearrangement joins TRBV6-5 to TRBJ2-1; 8 nucleotides align to TRBD2. In germline, CDR1 is MNHEY, CDR2 SVGAGI. V lost 0 bases to trimming and J lost 7 bases; unmatched junction nucleotides: 8. This CDR3 comprises 16 residues. In DNA, the CDR3 is TGTGCCAGCAGTTACTCGACGGTAGCGGGGCAGAATGAGCAGTTCTTC. Its protein product is CASSYSTVAGQNEQFF.

The V and J genes are TRBV14 and TRBJ2-3; D ambiguous. Between the trimmed V and J ends, which lost 3 bases and 7 bases, there was a span of 5 bases. CDR1 SGHDN and CDR2 FVKESK come from the germline V gene. The CDR3 loop spans 11 amino acids. The CDR3 is CASSHANTQYF. The CDR3, as DNA: TGTGCCAGCAGCCACGCTAATACGCAGTATTTT. Variable domain in full (rest from reference TRBV14 and TRBJ2-3): EAGVTQFPSHSVIEKGQTVTLRCDPISGHDNLYWYRRVMGKEIKFLLHFVKESKQDESGMPNNRFLAERTGGTYSTLKVQPAELEDSGVYFCASSHANTQYFGPGTRLTVL.

The chain uses TRBV7-9 and TRBJ2-1; tentatively, D is TRBD1 or TRBD2 (5 bases each). Trimming stripped 0 bases from V and 2 bases from J, with 5 bases between. Looked up from germline, CDR1 is SEHNR and CDR2 is FQNEAQ (reference sequence). The CDR3 sequence is 14 residues long. The CDR3 nucleotides are TGTGCCAGCAGCTTAGCGGGACCCTACAATGAGCAGTTCTTC. It encodes CASSLAGPYNEQFF.

This sequence joins TRBV2 and TRBJ2-3; 10 bases agree with TRBD2. J gave up 1 base and V 3 bases, and 1 base lay outside the gene matches. Germline loops: CDR1 SNHLY, CDR2 FYNNEI. The CDR3 contains 15 residues. The CDR3 DNA reads as TGTGCCAGCAGTGAGACTAGCGGGCGCACAGATACGCAGTATTTT. The encoded protein is CASSETSGRTDTQYF.

This clone has a handful of counts. The genes are TRBV7-2 and TRBJ2-3; TRBD2 matches 9 bases. Losses at the gene ends were 5 bases for V and 0 bases for J; bases not matched to a gene: 12. Germline V gives CDR1 SGHTA, CDR2 FQGNSA. The CDR3 has 18 amino acids. The CDR3 region has the DNA TGTGCCAGCAGCCGAAAGAAGACTAGCGGAGATAGCACAGATACGCAGTATTTT. Its protein is CASSRKKTSGDSTDTQYF.

The chain uses TRBV30 and TRBJ1-2; D possibly corresponds to TRBD1 (6 bases). Germline CDR1 GTSNPN, CDR2 SVGIG (reference sequence). V was shortened by 3 bases and J by 5 bases, with 16 bases between the two germline ends. The CDR3 is 14 residues long. The CDR3 DNA sequence: TGTGCCTGGAGAGAAGGACAGTTTTTTTATGGCTACACCTTC. Its translation: CAWREGQFFYGYTF.

This clone was picked up a small number of times. The chain links TRBV10-3 to TRBJ2-6; D call uncertain. The germline V and J ends were trimmed by 5 bases and 0 bases, with 8 bases remaining between them. CDR3 length: 15 amino acids. Germline CDR1 reads ENHRY; CDR2 reads SYGVKD. The CDR3 coding sequence is TGTGCCATCAGTTCTCCGATCTCTGGGGCCAACGTCCTGACTTTC. It specifies CAISSPISGANVLTF.

This chain uses TRBV30 with TRBJ2-7; D is perhaps TRBD1 or TRBD2 (5 bases each). Germline values: CDR1 GTSNPN, CDR2 SVGIG (reference sequence). Trimming stripped 2 bases from V and 6 bases from J, with 17 bases between. There are 14 residues in the CDR3. As DNA, the CDR3 is TGTGCCTGGAGTTCCGGGACCCATCCAAGCGAGCAGTACTTC. This sequence encodes CAWSSGTHPSEQYF.

In its sample, this clone was seen a few times. This chain joins TRBV7-3 and TRBJ1-1; no clear D. CDR1 and CDR2 from the germline V gene are SGHTA and FQGTGA. Trimming removed 4 bases at V and 6 bases at J, with 15 bases between. The CDR3 sequence is 14 residues long. CDR3 nucleotides: TGTGCCAGCAGCTACATTAGTTCGAGCTCTGAAGCTTTCTTT. Protein product: CASSYISSSSEAFF.

This rearrangement joins TRBV7-9 to TRBJ2-5; D remains ambiguous. The CDR3 is 14 amino acids. The germline CDR1 and CDR2 sequences are SEHNR and FQNEAQ (reference sequence). V lost 3 bases to trimming and J lost 3 bases, with 11 bases between them. The CDR3 nucleotides read TGTGCCAGCAGCTTCCTCCTAGGCGAAGAGACCCAGTACTTC. Translated, it gives CASSFLLGEETQYF.

The genes are TRBV5-1 and TRBJ1-4; the D gene is possibly TRBD1 (5 bases). Per the germline V gene, CDR1 is SGHRS and CDR2 is YFSETQ. This CDR3 comprises 15 residues. V lost 4 bases to trimming and J lost 5 bases, with 15 bases between them. CDR3 nucleotides: TGCGCCAGCAGCGCGGGACGGCCGGAGAATGAAAAACTGTTTTTT. It encodes CASSAGRPENEKLFF.

The chain recombines TRBV2 with TRBJ2-5; D not certain. Germline CDR1 reads SNHLY; CDR2 reads FYNNEI. V was pared by 5 bases and J by 1 base, with 14 bases between. The CDR3 consists of 15 residues. The CDR3 loop is CASSILLGSQETQYF. DNA for the CDR3: TGTGCCAGCAGTATCTTACTGGGGTCCCAAGAGACCCAGTACTTC.

The chain links TRBV25-1 to TRBJ2-4; either TRBD1 or TRBD2 may supply D (5 bases each). V was cut by 8 bases and J by 6 bases, with 20 bases left in between. CDR3 length: 15 amino acids. Germline V gene sequence: CDR1 MGHDK, CDR2 SYGVNS. The CDR3 protein is CASSGWQTRGNIQYF. In DNA, the CDR3 is TGTGCCAGCTCTGGGTGGCAGACGAGGGGAAACATTCAGTACTTC.

This clone was seen only a few times. The V gene is TRBV5-4, the J gene TRBJ2-5, with a tentative D call TRBD2 (6 bases). The V and J ends lost 4 bases and 5 bases respectively, with 18 bases between them. Germline CDR1 reads SGHNT; CDR2 reads YYREEE (reference sequence). The CDR3 totals 15 residues. The CDR3 region has the DNA TGTGCCAGCAGCAGCACGGGAGTCGCTGGGGAGACCCAGTACTTC. Translated, it gives CASSSTGVAGETQYF.

This clone was counted between two and nine times. The J gene is TRBJ2-1, the V gene TRBV29-1; a possible D gene is TRBD1 (6 bases). V gave up 6 bases and J gave up 9 bases, with 15 bases separating them. Germline V gives CDR1 SQVTM, CDR2 ANQGSEA. The CDR3 is made up of 12 amino acids. This CDR3 reads CSVIRDIFEQFF. DNA for the CDR3: TGCAGCGTAATCCGGGACATTTTTGAGCAGTTCTTC.